This T cell receptor beta chain was identified in a study of T cells in Graves' hyperthyroidism and ophthalmopathy. Study conclusions and caveats: Most thyroid clonotypes with frequency above 0.001 were detected in blood. The model foresaw ophthalmopathy a median around 6 months prior to onset.

Trimming stripped 1 base from V and 2 bases from J, with 9 bases between. There are 13 residues in the CDR3. Germline-derived CDR1 and CDR2 are GTSNPN and SVGIG (reference sequence). What was amplified from RNA transcripts were TCR beta CDR3 regions. During a first-round RT-PCR of the TCR CDR3, the HTBI primer set was used. TCRdb fed the multiplex PCR reads into MiXCR, producing one record per CDR3 protein. This table holds some 350,000 distinct CDR3 sequences, approximately 15% found once. Remarks on this clonotype: Antigen specificity is unknown.

The rearrangement links TRBV30 to TRBJ2-7, with a weak D call TRBD1 (5 bases). Sample: blood. The TCR originated in a woman between 18 and 30 years old with Graves' hyperthyroidism that later progressed to Graves' ophthalmopathy. In DNA, the CDR3 is TGTGCCTGGAGTGGGGGCCTGCCCTACGAGCAGTACTTC. The encoded protein is CAWSGGLPYEQYF. Supplemented by reference TRBV30 and TRBJ2-7, the full variable domain reads SQTIHQWPATLVQPVGSPLSLECTVEGTSNPNLYWYRQAAGRGLQLLFYSVGIGQISSEVPQNLSASRPQDRQFILSSKKLLLSDSGFYLCAWSGGLPYEQYFGPGTRLTVT.